Listed below are T cell receptor beta chains from one sample, sequenced in a study of human T cells and chemical hapten exposure. One entry per CDR3 protein results from TCRdb running MiXCR on the RACE reads. The sample holds around 300,000 distinct CDR3 sequences, approximately 6.3% seen once. Material: whole blood, obtained in connection with sensitization to the hapten diphenylcyclopropenone (DPC). The receptor set was obtained from a woman aged 18-29 years with alopecia areata. Some clones in this sample may be carry-over from other donors' samples. The CDR3 runs from the conserved cysteine through the conserved F or W. The D gene is left open where the match is weak. The size of a clone is reported for some rows only, either as once, few or many, or as a class for expanded clones.

size	D	V	J	CDR3	DNA
many	.	TRBV7-2	TRBJ2-6	CASSLSPGAGANVLTF	TGTGCCAGCAGCTTATCCCCAGGGGCTGGGGCCAACGTCCTGACTTTC
.	.	TRBV6-2/TRBV6-3	TRBJ1-5	CASNTNRGPNQPQHF	TGTGCCAGCAACACCAACCGAGGTCCCAATCAGCCCCAGCATTTT
many	.	TRBV5-5	TRBJ2-5	CASSQPGSETQYF	TGTGCCAGCAGTCAACCGGGTAGTGAGACCCAGTACTTC
few	TRBD1	TRBV12-5	TRBJ2-5	CASGPGGPQETQYF	TGTGCTAGTGGCCCAGGGGGCCCCCAAGAGACCCAGTACTTC
many	.	TRBV6-5	TRBJ1-5	CASSLRQANQPQHF	TGTGCCAGCAGTTTACGACAGGCTAATCAGCCCCAGCATTTT
few	.	TRBV9	TRBJ2-3	CASSPPLGTQYF	TGTGCCAGCAGCCCCCCTCTCGGTACGCAGTATTTT
many	.	TRBV6-5	TRBJ2-1	CASSLPAASYNEQFF	TGTGCCAGCAGCCTCCCGGCGGCATCCTACAATGAGCAGTTCTTC
few	.	TRBV28	TRBJ2-5	CASSLGLTVAQETQYF	TGTGCCAGCAGTTTGGGGCTGACCGTCGCCCAAGAGACCCAGTACTTC
few	.	TRBV20-1	TRBJ1-5	CSARDTGQGGNQPQHF	TGCAGTGCTAGAGACACGGGCCAAGGCGGCAATCAGCCCCAGCATTTT
few	.	TRBV5-1	TRBJ2-3	CASSSLGGTDTQYF	TGCGCCAGCAGCTCCTTAGGCGGTACAGATACGCAGTATTTT
.	.	TRBV24-1	TRBJ2-2	CATKAGNTGELFF	TGTGCCACCAAAGCGGGGAACACCGGGGAGCTGTTTTTT
.	.	TRBV7-9	TRBJ1-1	CASSLADRSEAFF	TGTGCCAGCAGCTTAGCGGACAGAAGTGAAGCTTTCTTT
many	.	TRBV7-8	TRBJ1-4	CASSRAQAPNEKLFF	TGTGCCAGCAGCCGAGCACAGGCCCCTAATGAAAAACTGTTTTTT
few	.	TRBV18	TRBJ1-1	CASSPKGEVGTEAFF	TGTGCCAGCTCACCGAAGGGGGAAGTGGGAACTGAAGCTTTCTTT
many	.	TRBV12-3/TRBV12-4	TRBJ2-2	CASSPPQGITGELFF	TGTGCCAGCAGTCCCCCACAGGGTATTACCGGGGAGCTGTTTTTT
many	.	TRBV7-2	TRBJ2-3	CASSLQGGRDTQYF	TGTGCCAGCAGCTTACAGGGGGGAAGGGATACGCAGTATTTT
many	.	TRBV28	TRBJ2-7	CASSPLWGTREQYF	TGTGCCAGCAGTCCCCTCTGGGGTACCCGGGAGCAGTACTTC
.	.	TRBV12-3/TRBV12-4	TRBJ2-3	CASSLGSVGGTDTQYF	TGTGCCAGCAGTTTAGGATCGGTCGGCGGCACAGATACGCAGTATTTT
.	.	TRBV24-1	TRBJ2-5	CATSDYGGDQETQYF	TGTGCCACCAGTGATTATGGTGGTGATCAAGAGACCCAGTACTTC
.	.	TRBV12-3/TRBV12-4	TRBJ1-2	CASSLGTVYGYTF	TGTGCCAGCAGTTTGGGGACGGTCTATGGCTACACCTTC
many	TRBD1	TRBV29-1	TRBJ1-3	CSVEDRGYYGNTIYF	TGCAGCGTTGAAGACAGGGGGTATTATGGAAACACCATATATTTT
.	.	TRBV7-9	TRBJ1-1	CASSSLAEAFF	TGTGCCAGCAGCTCACTAGCTGAAGCTTTCTTT
.	.	TRBV15	TRBJ2-3	CATSSPRRTDTQYF	TGTGCCACCAGCAGCCCGAGGCGCACAGATACGCAGTATTTT
many	.	TRBV7-9	TRBJ2-1	CASSRWSGTVSYNEQFF	TGTGCCAGCAGCCGTTGGAGCGGGACAGTCTCCTACAATGAGCAGTTCTTC
many	TRBD1	TRBV27	TRBJ1-5	CASSFDREGNQPQHF	TGTGCCAGCAGTTTTGACAGGGAGGGCAATCAGCCCCAGCATTTT
.	.	TRBV6-5	TRBJ2-1	CASSYQRHLNEQFF	TGTGCCAGCAGTTACCAACGACATCTCAATGAGCAGTTCTTC
.	.	TRBV28	TRBJ2-1	CASSFGRDRYSYNEQFF	TGTGCCAGCAGTTTCGGTAGGGACCGATACTCCTACAATGAGCAGTTCTTC
.	TRBD1	TRBV6-5	TRBJ2-7	CASSRPGQGDRREYF	TGTGCCAGCAGTCGTCCGGGACAGGGCGATAGACGAGAGTACTTC
.	.	TRBV12-3/TRBV12-4	TRBJ1-2	CASAESYYGYTF	TGTGCCAGCGCGGAGAGTTACTATGGCTACACCTTC